The clone carrying this T cell receptor beta chain has just one count. This entry comes from a study of cytomegalovirus exposure and HLA in healthy donors. The CDR3 covers 14 residues. The germline V gene has CDR1 SGHVS and CDR2 FQNEAQ. PCR amplification relied on 60 Vbeta primers (plus 13 Jbeta primers). Measured with immunoSEQ multiplex PCR; TCRdb has only the in-frame clones, and not every one. The data contain around 150,000 clones, around four fifths of them singletons. The chain uses TRBV7-8 and TRBJ2-5, with D possibly being TRBD1 (6 bases). The J call may be in error: the DNA end matches TRBJ2-7 better. The sample taken for sequencing was PBMCs. This receptor was taken from a man younger than 45 in good health and CMV-seropositive. Here the CDR3 DNA reads TGTGCCAGCAGCGTCGGACAGTACTCCTACGAGCAGTACTTC. Translating gives CASSVGQYSYEQYF.